This T cell receptor (beta chain) originates from a study of T cell changes during pregnancy in multiple sclerosis. Only in-frame clones appear in the TCRdb table, and some are missing; sequencing was by immunoSEQ multiplex PCR. The repertoire holds about 55,000 clones, with around 94% as singletons. The length of the CDR3 is 15 residues. Losses at the gene ends were 3 bases for V and 5 bases for J; bases not matched to a gene: 8. The germline CDR1 and CDR2 sequences are SGHDT and YYEEEE. The sample in question was CD8+ T cells from peripheral blood mononuclear cells, obtained after pregnancy. This chain uses TRBV5-6 with TRBJ2-5; 9 nucleotides line up with TRBD1. This TCR came from a female donor with multiple sclerosis, enrolled in a pregnancy study. This CDR3 reads CASSWGTGSSETQYF. DNA of the CDR3: TGTGCCAGCAGCTGGGGGACAGGGTCTTCGGAGACCCAGTACTTC. Variable domain in full (rest from reference TRBV5-6 and TRBJ2-5): DAGVTQSPTHLIKTRGQQVTLRCSPKSGHDTVSWYQQALGQGPQFIFQYYEEEERQRGNFPDRFSGHQFPNYSSELNVNALLLGDSALYLCASSWGTGSSETQYFGPGTRLLVL.